This is a list of T cell receptor beta chains from one sample in a study of post-analysis software for immune sequencing data. Each CDR3 protein gets one entry after TCRdb re-called the PCR reads with MiXCR. The sample lists approximately 730,000 distinct CDR3 sequences, about 32% occurring once. Material for sequencing was blood. The receptors were gathered from a girl between 5 and 17 years old with multiple sclerosis. Each CDR3 is given with its conserved first and last residue. The order of the fields is J gene, clone size, D gene, V gene, CDR3 DNA, CDR3 protein. D genes are given only for firm matches. Clone size is given for some rows only: seen once, a few or many times, or a class if the clone is expanded.

j_gene: TRBJ2-6
abundance: NA
d_gene: NA
v_gene: TRBV4-3
CDR3nt: TGCGCCAGCAGCCAAGATTCCATGGTCGGGGCAGGCGGATCTGGGGCCAACGTCCTGACTTTC
CDR3aa: CASSQDSMVGAGGSGANVLTF

j_gene: TRBJ1-1
abundance: NA
d_gene: NA
v_gene: TRBV9
CDR3nt: TGTGTCAGCAGCCCCCAGGGCCGGAACACTGAAGCTTTCTTT
CDR3aa: CVSSPQGRNTEAFF

j_gene: TRBJ2-3
abundance: few
d_gene: NA
v_gene: TRBV6-5
CDR3nt: TGTGCCAGCAGTTACACGCTACCTAGCACAGATACGCAGTATTTT
CDR3aa: CASSYTLPSTDTQYF

j_gene: TRBJ1-6
abundance: NA
d_gene: NA
v_gene: TRBV29-1
CDR3nt: TGCAGCTTTAAGAGCTCCTATAATTCACCCCTCCACTTT
CDR3aa: CSFKSSYNSPLHF

j_gene: TRBJ2-3
abundance: NA
d_gene: NA
v_gene: TRBV24-1
CDR3nt: TGTGCCACCCGTGAACCCGGGCCAGGTACGCAGTATTTT
CDR3aa: CATREPGPGTQYF

j_gene: TRBJ2-7
abundance: NA
d_gene: NA
v_gene: TRBV6-2/TRBV6-3
CDR3nt: TGTGCCAGCAGTTCTTATAGTGGAAACTACGAGCAGTACTTC
CDR3aa: CASSSYSGNYEQYF

j_gene: TRBJ1-2
abundance: NA
d_gene: NA
v_gene: TRBV20-1
CDR3nt: TGCAGTGCTAGAGAAGAGGTCTCCAGGAGCTACACCTTC
CDR3aa: CSAREEVSRSYTF

j_gene: TRBJ2-7
abundance: few
d_gene: NA
v_gene: TRBV7-9
CDR3nt: TGTGCCAGCAGCTTAAGGCAGGAGGGCGCCTACGAGCAGTACTTC
CDR3aa: CASSLRQEGAYEQYF

j_gene: TRBJ1-1
abundance: NA
d_gene: NA
v_gene: TRBV9
CDR3nt: TGTGCCAGCAGCGCCACCTTTTCCCAAACTGAAGCTTTCTTT
CDR3aa: CASSATFSQTEAFF

j_gene: TRBJ2-4
abundance: once
d_gene: NA
v_gene: TRBV5-1
CDR3nt: TGCGCCAGCAGCCCCGGTGGGGTCTTAGCCAAAAACATTCAGTACTTC
CDR3aa: CASSPGGVLAKNIQYF

j_gene: TRBJ1-1
abundance: NA
d_gene: NA
v_gene: TRBV7-9
CDR3nt: TGTGCCAGCAGCTTAGGGACAGTGGACACTGAAGCTTTCTTT
CDR3aa: CASSLGTVDTEAFF

j_gene: TRBJ1-1
abundance: few
d_gene: TRBD1
v_gene: TRBV6-5
CDR3nt: TGTGCCAGCAGTCTCTCGGACAGGTACACTGAAGCTTTCTTT
CDR3aa: CASSLSDRYTEAFF

j_gene: TRBJ2-3
abundance: NA
d_gene: NA
v_gene: TRBV20-1
CDR3nt: TGCAGTGCTACTCCCCCCAGTACAGGGATTACAGATACGCAGTATTTT
CDR3aa: CSATPPSTGITDTQYF

j_gene: TRBJ2-5
abundance: NA
d_gene: NA
v_gene: TRBV20-1
CDR3nt: TGCAGTGCTAGATCTGTGATGGTCCAAGAGACCCAGTACTTC
CDR3aa: CSARSVMVQETQYF

j_gene: TRBJ1-1
abundance: NA
d_gene: NA
v_gene: TRBV29-1
CDR3nt: TGCAGCGCCGACGGGGGGCGGCCCACTGAAGCTTTCTTT
CDR3aa: CSADGGRPTEAFF

j_gene: TRBJ2-1
abundance: NA
d_gene: TRBD2
v_gene: TRBV7-9
CDR3nt: TGTGCCAGCAGCTTGCATTTTCAGACTAGCCACAACCAGCAGTTCTTC
CDR3aa: CASSLHFQTSHNQQFF

j_gene: TRBJ2-7
abundance: few
d_gene: NA
v_gene: TRBV10-3
CDR3nt: TGTGCCATCAGTGAGTCTAAGTCCTCCTACGAGCAGTACTTC
CDR3aa: CAISESKSSYEQYF

j_gene: TRBJ2-1
abundance: NA
d_gene: TRBD2
v_gene: TRBV11-2
CDR3nt: TGTGCCAGCAGCACATACACTGCTAGCGGGAGGGTCCGGTCGCGTGAGCAGTTCTTC
CDR3aa: CASSTYTASGRVRSREQFF

j_gene: TRBJ2-5
abundance: NA
d_gene: NA
v_gene: TRBV27
CDR3nt: TGTGCCAGCAGTTTTATAGGGGAGTACCAAGAGACCCAGTACTTC
CDR3aa: CASSFIGEYQETQYF

j_gene: TRBJ2-5
abundance: NA
d_gene: NA
v_gene: TRBV28
CDR3nt: TGTGCCGGCAGTTTTTTCAGGCACCAAGAGACCCAGTACTTC
CDR3aa: CAGSFFRHQETQYF

j_gene: TRBJ2-1
abundance: NA
d_gene: TRBD1
v_gene: TRBV7-2
CDR3nt: TGTGCCAGCAGCTTCCGATCTGGGGCAGGGGGCCTCCGCAATGAGCAGTTCTTC
CDR3aa: CASSFRSGAGGLRNEQFF

j_gene: TRBJ1-1
abundance: NA
d_gene: TRBD1
v_gene: TRBV5-1
CDR3nt: TGCGCCAGCAGCCGGGACAGTGAAGCTTTCTTT
CDR3aa: CASSRDSEAFF

j_gene: TRBJ2-1
abundance: few
d_gene: NA
v_gene: TRBV11-2
CDR3nt: TGTGCCAGCAGCTTAGGGGGCGCTGAGCAGTTCTTC
CDR3aa: CASSLGGAEQFF

j_gene: TRBJ2-3
abundance: NA
d_gene: NA
v_gene: TRBV3-1
CDR3nt: TGTGCCAGCACTGGTTTATCGCAGTATTTT
CDR3aa: CASTGLSQYF

j_gene: TRBJ2-3
abundance: few
d_gene: NA
v_gene: TRBV21-1
CDR3nt: TGTGCCAGCAGCAAAGGCCGACAGGGAATTACAGATACGCAGTATTTT
CDR3aa: CASSKGRQGITDTQYF

j_gene: TRBJ2-5
abundance: NA
d_gene: TRBD1
v_gene: TRBV10-3
CDR3nt: TGTGCCATCAGCACAGGGGTAGTAGAGACCCAGTACTTC
CDR3aa: CAISTGVVETQYF

j_gene: TRBJ2-3
abundance: few
d_gene: NA
v_gene: TRBV20-1
CDR3nt: TGCAGTGCTAGAGGTGGAGTAGATACGCAGTATTTT
CDR3aa: CSARGGVDTQYF

j_gene: TRBJ1-6
abundance: NA
d_gene: TRBD1
v_gene: TRBV6-1
CDR3nt: TGTGCCAGCTCACTCCGGGGACAGGCCCGAGGAAATTCACCCCTCCACTTT
CDR3aa: CASSLRGQARGNSPLHF

j_gene: TRBJ2-5
abundance: NA
d_gene: NA
v_gene: TRBV20-1
CDR3nt: TGCAGTGCTGCATCAACAGGAATAGGGACCCAGTACTTC
CDR3aa: CSAASTGIGTQYF

j_gene: TRBJ2-7
abundance: NA
d_gene: NA
v_gene: TRBV7-2
CDR3nt: TGTGCCAGCAGCCCCGAGGTTGGGGTCCCCTACGAGCAGTACTTC
CDR3aa: CASSPEVGVPYEQYF

j_gene: TRBJ1-1
abundance: few
d_gene: TRBD1
v_gene: TRBV20-1
CDR3nt: TGCAGTGCTAGAGCCGGACAGGGACCCTCTAGCCCTGAAGCTTTCTTT
CDR3aa: CSARAGQGPSSPEAFF

j_gene: TRBJ2-3
abundance: many
d_gene: TRBD2
v_gene: TRBV20-1
CDR3nt: TGCAGTGAATCCGGGACTAGCGGGATAGATACGCAGTATTTT
CDR3aa: CSESGTSGIDTQYF

j_gene: TRBJ2-5
abundance: few
d_gene: TRBD1
v_gene: TRBV11-2
CDR3nt: TGTGCCAGCAGCTCGACAGGGGACGGAGAGACCCAGTACTTC
CDR3aa: CASSSTGDGETQYF

j_gene: TRBJ2-3
abundance: few
d_gene: NA
v_gene: TRBV20-1
CDR3nt: TGCAGTGCTAGAGATCTAGGAACTAATACGCAGTATTTT
CDR3aa: CSARDLGTNTQYF

j_gene: TRBJ1-1
abundance: few
d_gene: NA
v_gene: TRBV20-1
CDR3nt: TGCAGTGCTAGAGCACGGGGGGGTGGCTACACTGAAGCTTTCTTT
CDR3aa: CSARARGGGYTEAFF

j_gene: TRBJ2-2
abundance: NA
d_gene: TRBD1
v_gene: TRBV5-1
CDR3nt: TGCGCCAGCAGGGGACAGGATTTTTCGAACACCGGGGAGCTGTTTTTT
CDR3aa: CASRGQDFSNTGELFF

j_gene: TRBJ2-7
abundance: NA
d_gene: NA
v_gene: TRBV18
CDR3nt: TGTGCCAGCTCACCGAACGGAGCCCCGCACTACGAGCAGTACTTC
CDR3aa: CASSPNGAPHYEQYF

j_gene: TRBJ2-2
abundance: NA
d_gene: NA
v_gene: TRBV6-1
CDR3nt: TGTGCCGGCAGTGAAGGAGACACCGGGGAGCTGTTTTTT
CDR3aa: CAGSEGDTGELFF

j_gene: TRBJ2-1
abundance: many
d_gene: TRBD2
v_gene: TRBV27
CDR3nt: TGTGCCAGCAGTCCCGGGAGGGGGTGGAATGAGCAGTTCTTC
CDR3aa: CASSPGRGWNEQFF

j_gene: TRBJ1-5
abundance: few
d_gene: NA
v_gene: TRBV5-1
CDR3nt: TGCGCCAGCAGTCCGGACCGGGACGGTCAGCCCCAGCATTTT
CDR3aa: CASSPDRDGQPQHF

j_gene: TRBJ2-5
abundance: many
d_gene: TRBD2
v_gene: TRBV27
CDR3nt: TGTGCCAGCAGTCCCCGGAGAGCGGGAAGCCAAGAGACCCAGTACTTC
CDR3aa: CASSPRRAGSQETQYF

j_gene: TRBJ2-6
abundance: NA
d_gene: TRBD1
v_gene: TRBV20-1
CDR3nt: TGCAGTGCCCCGGGACAGGGGCGTTCTGGGGCCAACGTCCTGACTTTC
CDR3aa: CSAPGQGRSGANVLTF

j_gene: TRBJ2-2
abundance: few
d_gene: NA
v_gene: TRBV29-1
CDR3nt: TGCAGCGTTGATTTGTCAGGGCTTAACACCGGGGAGCTGTTTTTT
CDR3aa: CSVDLSGLNTGELFF

j_gene: TRBJ2-3
abundance: NA
d_gene: NA
v_gene: TRBV21-1
CDR3nt: TGTGCCAGCAGCAAAGGATCCGGACAGGGGATTTCCTTGCCCGGGGATACGCAGTATTTT
CDR3aa: CASSKGSGQGISLPGDTQYF

j_gene: TRBJ2-1
abundance: NA
d_gene: NA
v_gene: TRBV20-1
CDR3nt: TGCAGTGCTAGAGATGGGCGGGGAAGCTCCTACAATGAGCAGTTCTTC
CDR3aa: CSARDGRGSSYNEQFF

j_gene: TRBJ2-1
abundance: NA
d_gene: NA
v_gene: TRBV2
CDR3nt: TGTGCCAGCAGTGAACGGGCTAGAGATGAGCAGTTCTTC
CDR3aa: CASSERARDEQFF

j_gene: TRBJ2-5
abundance: few
d_gene: NA
v_gene: TRBV7-2
CDR3nt: TGTGCCAGCAGCCAACGGGGTAGTCAGACCCAGTACTTC
CDR3aa: CASSQRGSQTQYF

j_gene: TRBJ2-4
abundance: NA
d_gene: NA
v_gene: TRBV3-1
CDR3nt: TGTGCCAGCAGCCAAGGACAGGTCAAAAACATTCAGTACTTC
CDR3aa: CASSQGQVKNIQYF

j_gene: TRBJ2-5
abundance: NA
d_gene: NA
v_gene: TRBV10-3
CDR3nt: TGTGCCATCAGTGAACAGGCATGGCGGGAGACCCAGTACTTC
CDR3aa: CAISEQAWRETQYF

j_gene: TRBJ2-1
abundance: NA
d_gene: NA
v_gene: TRBV5-1
CDR3nt: TGCGCCAGCAGCTTGAGGTGGTCCGGAACTTCGAGCTCCTACAATGAGCAGTTCTTC
CDR3aa: CASSLRWSGTSSSYNEQFF

j_gene: TRBJ2-3
abundance: NA
d_gene: NA
v_gene: TRBV13
CDR3nt: TGTGCCAGCAGCTTAGGACAGATAGAGTATTTT
CDR3aa: CASSLGQIEYF

j_gene: TRBJ1-2
abundance: NA
d_gene: TRBD1
v_gene: TRBV20-1
CDR3nt: TGCAGTGCTACGACAGGGGGCGCGAATGGCTACACCTTC
CDR3aa: CSATTGGANGYTF

j_gene: TRBJ2-7
abundance: NA
d_gene: NA
v_gene: TRBV5-1
CDR3nt: TGCGCCAGCAGCGCCATAATGGGGGGCGCATCCTACGAGCAGTACTTC
CDR3aa: CASSAIMGGASYEQYF